The 26 T cell receptor beta chains below come from one sample, sequenced in a study of T-cell reconstitution after alpha-beta-depleted transplantation in children. A library of TCRbeta sequences, prepared with unique molecular identifiers, was generated. Using its own MiXCR run on the PCR reads, TCRdb lists one record per CDR3 protein. The sample consists of roughly 280,000 distinct CDR3 sequences, 11% of them appearing once. This sample comprised peripheral blood, obtained 180 days after TCRalphabeta/CD19-depleted stem cell transplant. The receptors originated from a male patient between 2 and 15 years old who had a stem cell transplant for chronic granulomatous disease, so the T cells may come from the graft donor.

This clonotype came up many times. The rearrangement uses TRBV12-3 or TRBV12-4 and TRBJ2-1, with D maybe TRBD2 (6 bases). This CDR3 contains 13 residues. The V and J ends lost 7 bases and 8 bases respectively, with 15 bases between them. The CDR3 bases are TGTGCCAGCACCTCCGGGGGAGTCGATGAGCAGTTCTTC. This encodes CASTSGGVDEQFF.

In its sample, this clonotype was seen many times. This chain uses TRBV28 with TRBJ2-7; 14 nucleotides match TRBD2. The CDR3 is made up of 15 amino acids. Germline assignment: CDR1 MDHEN and CDR2 SYDVKM. With V trimmed by 3 bases and J by 7 bases, 5 bases remained unmatched. CDR3: CASSLAGLAGAEQYF. As DNA, the CDR3 is TGTGCCAGCAGTTTGGCGGGACTAGCGGGAGCAGAGCAGTACTTC.

This clonotype has a count of ten or more. The rearrangement joins TRBV5-1 to TRBJ1-1; D is ambiguous. Between the trimmed V and J ends, which lost 3 bases and 0 bases, there was a span of 15 bases. This CDR3 is built from 16 residues. Germline values: CDR1 SGHRS, CDR2 YFSETQ. The CDR3, as DNA: TGCGCCAGCAGCTCCGACCCAGGTTTAATGAACACTGAAGCTTTCTTT. It encodes CASSSDPGLMNTEAFF.

Ten or more counts support this clonotype. The V gene is TRBV6-1, the J gene TRBJ2-4; possibly TRBD2 for D (7 bases). Trimming left V 3 bases short and J 0 bases short, with 15 bases between. The CDR3 length is 17 residues. Germline V CDR1 and CDR2: MNHNS, SASEGT. The CDR3 here is CASSEGGGSLAKNIQYF. The CDR3 DNA is TGTGCCAGCAGTGAGGGAGGGGGTAGCTTAGCCAAAAACATTCAGTACTTC.

This clonotype has at least ten counts. The chain carries TRBV30 and TRBJ1-3, with a tentative D call TRBD1 (5 bases). Germline loops: CDR1 GTSNPN, CDR2 SVGIG (reference sequence). The germline V and J ends were trimmed by 0 bases and 2 bases, with 11 bases remaining between them. The CDR3 loop spans 15 amino acids. CDR3 DNA: TGTGCCTGGAGTGTACGTCGGGGGACTGGAAACACCATATATTTT. Translation: CAWSVRRGTGNTIYF.

The genes are TRBV29-1 and TRBJ2-4, with D unresolved. V lost 7 bases and J 1 base, leaving 14 bases between the germline ends. The CDR3 loop spans 14 amino acids. The germline V gene has CDR1 SQVTM and CDR2 ANQGSEA. The CDR3 region has the DNA TGCAGCGCCGGGCAGGAAGGGGCCAAAAACATTCAGTACTTC. It codes for CSAGQEGAKNIQYF.

Only a few counts were recorded for this clonotype. The V and J genes are TRBV7-6 and TRBJ2-3; possibly TRBD1 for D (6 bases). Germline CDR1 SGHVS, CDR2 FNYEAQ. The CDR3 totals 15 residues. V lost 4 bases and J lost 2, with 13 bases in between. DNA of the CDR3: TGTGCCAGCAGCTATTTGACAGGCGTCACAGATACGCAGTATTTT. It specifies CASSYLTGVTDTQYF.

This clonotype was seen ten or more times. This chain joins TRBV12-3 or TRBV12-4 and TRBJ2-3, with no clear D. V gave up 3 bases and J gave up 4 bases, with 8 bases separating them. The CDR3 runs 13 residues. CDR3 in DNA: TGTGCCAGCAGTTTCTTCCCTCCAGATACGCAGTATTTT. Its translation: CASSFFPPDTQYF.

At least ten counts were recorded for this clonotype. This chain connects TRBV20-1 to TRBJ2-3; 10 bases align to TRBD2. CDR1 is DFQATT and CDR2 is SNEGSKA in the germline V gene (reference sequence). J gave up 2 bases and V 0 bases, and 17 bases lay outside the gene matches. The CDR3 length is 20 residues. The CDR3 DNA is TGCAGTGCTAGAGATCTTTGGGCACCTGTAGCGGGAGGACTCACAGATACGCAGTATTTT. It encodes CSARDLWAPVAGGLTDTQYF.

This clonotype appeared many times. The rearrangement joins TRBV12-3 or TRBV12-4 to TRBJ2-1, with 11 bases lining up with TRBD2. There are 14 residues in the CDR3. Unmatched junction bases numbered 4, after V lost 6 bases and J lost 6 bases. The CDR3 here is CASSPGLAGNEQFF. The CDR3 nucleotides read TGTGCCAGCAGCCCTGGACTAGCGGGCAATGAGCAGTTCTTC.

The sample holds many counts of this clonotype. V gene TRBV6-5 combines with J gene TRBJ2-1; D gene ambiguous. The CDR3 has 15 residues. Germline CDR1 MNHEY, CDR2 SVGAGI. Trimming took 3 bases from V and 3 from J, leaving 12 bases between them. The CDR3 DNA reads as TGTGCCAGCAGTTATAGGGCGGATATCTACAATGAGCAGTTCTTC. Its protein product is CASSYRADIYNEQFF.

In regard to this clonotype: Given a much more abundant clone one base away, this may be a read error. CDR3 region: CSVGWRERGGELLF. The CDR3 bases are TGCAGCGTGGGGTGGAGGGAACGGGGCGGGGAGCTGCTTTTT. The rearrangement uses TRBV29-1 and TRBJ2-2, with D possibly being TRBD2 (6 bases). The CDR3 spans 14 residues. Germline assignment: CDR1 SQVTM and CDR2 ANQGSEA.

A few counts support this clonotype. This chain uses TRBV12-3 or TRBV12-4 with TRBJ1-2; tentative D call: TRBD1 (6 bases). CDR3 length: 12 amino acids. The ends were cut back, 6 bases at V and 14 bases at J, with 19 bases in the middle. The CDR3 nucleotides are TGTGCCAGCAGCCTATTCCCGGGACATCGAACCTTC. Encoded protein: CASSLFPGHRTF.

This clonotype was found many times. The rearrangement joins TRBV5-1 to TRBJ2-1; the D is unclear. CDR1 is SGHRS, CDR2 YFSETQ, per germline. V was trimmed by 4 bases and J by 5 bases, leaving 19 bases between them. CDR3 length equals 16 residues. The CDR3 protein is CASSSYHLVPNNEQFF. The CDR3 DNA reads as TGCGCCAGCAGCAGCTATCACTTAGTTCCTAACAATGAGCAGTTCTTC.

This clonotype was found many times. The genes are TRBV6-2 or TRBV6-3 and TRBJ2-7; D could derive from TRBD1 or TRBD2 (5 bases each). The V gene's germline CDR1 is MNHEY and CDR2 SVGEGT. The CDR3 totals 15 residues. The V end lost 6 bases, the J end lost 0 bases, and 15 bases lay between the germline ends. In DNA form, the CDR3 reads TGTGCCAGCAGACGCCCCGGGACGGACTCCTACGAGCAGTACTTC. It is translated as CASRRPGTDSYEQYF.

This clonotype was seen at least ten times. The chain recombines TRBV4-3 with TRBJ2-1; D is uncertain. Trimming shortened V by 3 bases and J by 7 bases, and 16 bases separated the two germline ends. Germline V lookup: CDR1 LGHNA, CDR2 YSLEER. This CDR3 has 15 residues. The CDR3 DNA reads as TGCGCCAGCAGCCATTTCCAGCGTGAGGATAATGAGCAGTTCTTC. It specifies CASSHFQREDNEQFF.

This clonotype was counted many times. V gene TRBV9 combines with J gene TRBJ2-5; TRBD2 aligns across 12 bases. Germline CDR1 is SGDLS and CDR2 is YYNGEE. The CDR3 has 16 amino acids. The V gene end was trimmed by 10 bases and the J gene end by 3 bases; junction bases not matched to a gene: 13. The CDR3 sequence is CAERLAGVLGKETQYF. The CDR3 DNA sequence: TGTGCCGAGCGACTAGCGGGAGTTTTGGGAAAAGAGACCCAGTACTTC. Supplemented by reference TRBV9 and TRBJ2-5, the full variable domain reads DSGVTQTPKHLITATGQRVTLRCSPRSGDLSVYWYQQSLDQGLQFLIQYYNGEERAKGNILERFSAQQFPDLHSELNLSSLELGDSALYFCAERLAGVLGKETQYFGPGTRLLVL.

This clonotype was seen a few times. The rearrangement links TRBV7-9 to TRBJ2-2; no clear D gene. Germline V gene data show CDR1 as SEHNR and CDR2 as FQNEAQ (reference sequence). V lost 8 bases and J lost 6, with 19 bases in between. The CDR3 runs 15 residues. The CDR3 protein is CASSDPRAWSGELFF. CDR3 DNA: TGTGCCAGCTCCGACCCCAGAGCATGGTCCGGGGAGCTGTTTTTT. Full variable domain (remainder filled in from reference TRBV7-9 and TRBJ2-2): DTGVSQNPRHKITKRGQNVTFRCDPISEHNRLYWYRQTLGQGPEFLTYFQNEAQLEKSRLLSDRFSAERPKGSFSTLEIQRTEQGDSAMYLCASSDPRAWSGELFFGEGSRLTVL.

This chain uses TRBV29-1 with TRBJ2-1; TRBD1 matches 8 bases. V lost 0 bases and J lost 4; bases outside the gene matches: 8. The CDR3 spans 16 residues. CDR1 and CDR2 (germline): SQVTM, ANQGSEA. In DNA, the CDR3 is TGCAGCGTTGAAGACCTACCGGACAGGGAGTACAATGAGCAGTTCTTC. This sequence encodes CSVEDLPDREYNEQFF.

The sample holds many counts of this clonotype. Sequence at one end of the junction differs from germline and may be a read error. The chain links TRBV5-5 to TRBJ1-1, with D unclear. Germline V gives CDR1 SGHKS, CDR2 YYEKEE (reference sequence). The CDR3 is 13 residues long. The CDR3 region is CASSLAKVSEAFF. The CDR3 region has the DNA TGTGCCAGCAGTTTGGCTAAGGTTTCTGAAGCTTTCTTT.

This clonotype was picked up many times. CDR3 in DNA: TGCGCCAGCCGCGTCGGGGGGGCCTACGAGCAGTACTTC. It encodes CASRVGGAYEQYF. The genes are TRBV5-1 and TRBJ2-7, with 8 bases aligning to TRBD2. The CDR3 is made up of 13 amino acids. In germline, CDR1 is SGHRS, CDR2 YFSETQ. The V and J ends lost 7 bases and 2 bases, in that order; junction bases with no gene match: 5.

This clonotype was counted at least ten times. This chain joins TRBV20-1 and TRBJ2-3; no clear D gene. Germline CDR1 and CDR2: DFQATT and SNEGSKA (reference sequence). The V end lost 5 bases, the J end lost 5 bases, and 20 bases lay between the germline ends. The CDR3 runs 15 residues. CDR3 sequence (DNA): TGCAGTGCTGGGAACGACTTTTGGTCGGGAGATACGCAGTATTTT. This gives the protein CSAGNDFWSGDTQYF.

This clonotype has at least ten counts. V usage is TRBV12-3 or TRBV12-4 and J usage is TRBJ1-2; D is possibly TRBD1 (6 bases). The CDR3 is 12 residues long. V lost 7 bases and J 5 bases, leaving 11 bases between the germline ends. The CDR3: CASTEGGYGYTF. CDR3 nucleotides: TGTGCCAGCACCGAAGGGGGTTATGGCTACACCTTC.

At least ten counts were recorded for this clonotype. CDR3 loop: CAISVGSETQYF. The CDR3 region has the DNA TGTGCCATCAGTGTCGGTTCAGAGACCCAGTACTTC. The rearrangement joins TRBV10-3 to TRBJ2-5; D remains ambiguous. Germline V gives CDR1 ENHRY, CDR2 SYGVKD. This CDR3 is 12 amino acids long. Trimming left V 4 bases short and J 4 bases short, with 7 bases between.

This clonotype was observed many times. The chain uses TRBV5-1 and TRBJ2-3; possible D gene TRBD1, 5 bases. V was cut by 3 bases and J by 1 base, with 9 bases left in between. The CDR3 runs 14 residues. Germline CDR1 SGHRS, CDR2 YFSETQ. CDR3: CASSSGKGTDTQYF. CDR3 in DNA: TGCGCCAGCAGCTCAGGGAAAGGCACAGATACGCAGTATTTT.

This clonotype was seen ten or more times. The chain has TRBV29-1 and TRBJ2-3; D unresolved. Trimming stripped 4 bases from V and 2 bases from J, with 10 bases between. CDR3 size: 13 residues. Germline V gene lookup returns CDR1 SQVTM and CDR2 ANQGSEA. The CDR3 region has the DNA TGCAGCGTTGTCTCGGGTTTCACAGATACGCAGTATTTT. Translating gives CSVVSGFTDTQYF.